The 16 T cell receptor beta chains below all came from one sample that was sequenced in a study of T cells of healthy individuals. TCRdb reprocessed the 5' RACE reads via MiXCR and lists one record per CDR3 protein. The sample holds tens of thousands of distinct CDR3 sequences, approximately 5% seen once. Receptors were obtained from a human donor in good health.

This clonotype appeared many times. V gene TRBV19 combines with J gene TRBJ1-2, with D uncertain. Trimming took off 5 bases at V and 4 bases at J, with 14 bases between the two ends. The germline CDR1 and CDR2 sequences are LNHDA and SQIVND (reference sequence). The CDR3 extends over 14 amino acids. CDR3 region: CASSYDRTFYGYTF. CDR3 DNA sequence: TGTGCCAGTAGTTACGACCGTACCTTCTATGGCTACACCTTC.

This clonotype was found a few times. The V gene is TRBV18, the J gene TRBJ1-1, with D possibly TRBD1 on 5 matching bases. The CDR3 covers 14 residues. The germline gives CDR1 KGHSH, CDR2 LQKENI. Trimming pared 3 bases from V and 5 bases from J, leaving 13 bases between. The CDR3 DNA sequence: TGTGCCAGCTCACCCACAGGTGCGGGAACTGAAGCTTTCTTT. Its protein is CASSPTGAGTEAFF.

The chain recombines TRBV4-2 with TRBJ2-2; D remains ambiguous. The CDR3 is 12 residues long. Germline CDR1 reads LGHNA; CDR2 reads YNFKEQ. V was pared by 0 bases and J by 6 bases, with 2 bases between. The CDR3 reads CASSQEAGELFF. For the CDR3, the DNA is TGTGCCAGCAGCCAAGAAGCCGGGGAGCTGTTTTTT.

The table lists this clonotype with many counts. The V gene is TRBV7-2, the J gene TRBJ2-3, with 7 bases matching TRBD2. The CDR3 sequence is 16 residues long. The trim removed 4 bases at V and 0 bases at J, leaving 7 bases unmatched. Looked up from germline, CDR1 is SGHTA and CDR2 is FQGNSA. Here the CDR3 reads CASSSLRGRSTDTQYF. CDR3 coding DNA: TGTGCCAGCAGCTCCCTTCGCGGGAGAAGCACAGATACGCAGTATTTT. Filled out from reference TRBV7-2 and TRBJ2-3, the complete variable domain reads GAGVSQSPSNKVTEKGKDVELRCDPISGHTALYWYRQSLGQGLEFLIYFQGNSAPDKSGLPSDRFSAERTGGSVSTLTIQRTQQEDSAVYLCASSSLRGRSTDTQYFGPGTRLTVL.

The chain uses TRBV5-1 and TRBJ1-2, with 9 bases fitting TRBD1. The germline V gene encodes CDR1 SGHRS and CDR2 YFSETQ. The CDR3 has 17 amino acids. J was trimmed by 1 base and V by 0 bases; bases with no gene match: 7. The CDR3 here is CASSLDGGGQGNYGYTF. CDR3 DNA: TGCGCCAGCAGCTTGGACGGCGGGGGACAGGGTAACTATGGCTACACCTTC.

The CDR3 protein is CASRAGVSTDTQYF. CDR3 coding DNA: TGTGCCAGCAGAGCAGGGGTGAGCACAGATACGCAGTATTTT. The V gene is TRBV9, the J gene TRBJ2-3, with a weak D call TRBD1 (6 bases). Trimming took 5 bases from V and 0 from J, leaving 10 bases between them. This CDR3 comprises 14 residues. Germline V CDR1 and CDR2: SGDLS, YYNGEE.

Only a few counts were recorded for this clonotype. The chain links TRBV7-2 to TRBJ1-1, with 9 bases that match TRBD1. The V segment lost 3 bases and the J segment 4 bases; nucleotides outside the gene matches: 6. Per the germline V gene, CDR1 is SGHTA and CDR2 is FQGNSA. The CDR3 spans 15 residues. The CDR3 protein is CASSFTGGASTEAFF. The DNA of the CDR3 is TGTGCCAGCAGCTTCACAGGGGGCGCGAGCACTGAAGCTTTCTTT.

This clonotype has a handful of counts. V gene TRBV27 combines with J gene TRBJ2-3, with TRBD1 as a possible D gene (6 bases). Trimming stripped 7 bases from V and 3 bases from J, with 17 bases between. The CDR3 is 15 residues long. Germline CDR1 is MNHEY and CDR2 is SMNVEV (reference sequence). The CDR3 DNA reads as TGTGCCAGCACGAGGTTAGGGCAGGGGACAGATACGCAGTATTTT. Its protein is CASTRLGQGTDTQYF.

This clonotype was observed at least ten times. The chain uses TRBV30 and TRBJ2-7; the D gene is possibly TRBD2 (6 bases). This CDR3 comprises 13 residues. The V and J ends lost 2 bases and 5 bases respectively, with 13 bases between them. Per the germline V gene, CDR1 is GTSNPN and CDR2 is SVGIG (reference sequence). CDR3 in amino acids: CAWSKTSNHEQYF. The DNA of the CDR3 is TGTGCCTGGAGTAAAACTAGCAACCACGAGCAGTACTTC.

This clonotype has at least ten counts. The chain couples TRBV20-1 to TRBJ2-1; D may be TRBD1 (5 bases). V lost 2 bases to trimming and J lost 9 bases, with 20 bases between them. The V gene's germline CDR1 is DFQATT and CDR2 SNEGSKA (reference sequence). This CDR3 is 15 amino acids long. CDR3 residues: CSARRGSRLGGEQFF. CDR3 coding DNA: TGCAGTGCTAGAAGGGGTTCTAGGCTGGGCGGTGAGCAGTTCTTC.

This chain uses TRBV11-2 with TRBJ2-1; a weak D match, TRBD1 (6 bases). V was shortened by 4 bases and J by 4 bases, with 20 bases between the two germline ends. This CDR3 has 17 amino acids. Germline values: CDR1 SGHAT, CDR2 FQNNGV. DNA of the CDR3: TGTGCCAGCAGCTATTACCGAAGACAGGCGATTTACAATGAGCAGTTCTTC. As protein: CASSYYRRQAIYNEQFF.

This clonotype appeared many times. V and J are TRBV20-1 and TRBJ2-2; TRBD2 agrees at 11 bases. The trim removed 3 bases at V and 4 bases at J, leaving 13 bases unmatched. There are 18 residues in the CDR3. In germline, CDR1 is DFQATT, CDR2 SNEGSKA (reference sequence). In DNA, the CDR3 is TGCAGTGCTAGTTCTCAGGGGAAACTAGCGGGAGTCACCGGGGAGCTGTTTTTT. It codes for CSASSQGKLAGVTGELFF.

The V call is TRBV15, the J call TRBJ1-3; D ambiguous. This CDR3 is built from 14 residues. V was clipped by 0 bases and J by 2 bases, with 5 bases between them. Germline loops: CDR1 LNHNV, CDR2 YYDKDF (reference sequence). This CDR3 is CATSRERAGNTIYF. As DNA, the CDR3 is TGTGCCACCAGCAGAGAGAGGGCTGGAAACACCATATATTTT.

The V and J genes are TRBV28 and TRBJ1-6; D not resolved. Trimming removed 3 bases at V and 9 bases at J, with 3 bases between. The CDR3 length is 11 residues. Germline CDR1 is MDHEN and CDR2 is SYDVKM. The CDR3 nucleotides are TGTGCCAGCAGTTTGGGTTCACCCCTCCACTTT. Translation gives CASSLGSPLHF. The full variable domain, completed using reference TRBV28 and TRBJ1-6, is DVKVTQSSRYLVKRTGEKVFLECVQDMDHENMFWYRQDPGLGLRLIYFSYDVKMKEKGDIPEGYSVSREKKERFSLILESASTNQTSMYLCASSLGSPLHFGNGTRLTVT.

The V call is TRBV25-1, the J call TRBJ1-1; no firm D call. This CDR3 region has 14 residues. The V end lost 2 bases, the J end lost 5 bases, and 12 bases lay between the germline ends. Germline V gene data show CDR1 as MGHDK and CDR2 as SYGVNS. Here the CDR3 reads CASSELGSRTEAFF. In DNA, the CDR3 is TGTGCCAGCAGTGAACTAGGGTCAAGGACTGAAGCTTTCTTT.

This clonotype showed up many times. The V and J genes are TRBV11-3 and TRBJ1-1; no firm D call. Trimming cost V 2 bases and J 7 bases, with 11 bases left between them. The length of the CDR3 is 13 residues. Germline-derived CDR1 and CDR2 are SGHNT and YENEEA. CDR3 sequence (DNA): TGTGCCAGCAGCTTAAGGCCCTGGGGTGAAGCTTTCTTT. Translation: CASSLRPWGEAFF.